This TCR beta chain was obtained from a study of response to subunit inactivated influenza vaccine (dated 2018 in TCRdb). Regarding the research as a whole: Deep quantitative profiling of the T cell receptor repertoire was used in the study to follow responses to a trivalent subunit inactivated influenza vaccine.

This clonotype was counted a few times. Its target antigen remains unknown. Within one base of it there is no much larger clone, and no base qualities were kept. Beyond this particular receptor, the publication reports: It was suggested by the authors that each seasonal influenza vaccination may recruit only a limited number of new T cells.

Including cysteine and phenylalanine, the CDR3 has 15 amino acids. The read is trimmed to its CDR3 DNA, 45 bases read in frame from base 1. CDR1 and CDR2, per the germline V gene, are ENHRY and SYGVKD. From V the trimming removes 5 bases and from J it removes 4 bases, while the gene matches leave 9 bases of the junction unaccounted for. Libraries were made using RT-PCR. The sequencer was an Illumina HiSeq 2500. TCRdb reprocessed the public reads (quality trimming at Q25 with fastp, clone calling with MiXCR) and kept in-frame beta chains. Duplicate CDR3 protein sequences are folded into a single record with the most common DNA and genes. The sample table contains roughly 570,000 distinct CDR3 sequences; only one count was recorded for less than 15% of them. 11% of the sample goes to the ten largest clones.

This material consisted of PBMCs from blood, taken less than 13 days after vaccination. The rearranged chain carries TRBV10-3 and TRBJ2-3; 7 central bases correspond to TRBD1. This receptor was obtained from a middle-aged man who received an inactivated influenza vaccine. Donor details come from another sample of the same person, matched by shared clones. Here is the DNA: TGTGCCATCAGTCGACAGGGACCGCCATCAGATACGCAGTATTTT. Translated, this is CAISRQGPPSDTQYF.